Below, 30 T cell receptor beta chains from the same sample are listed, as sequenced in a study of CD8+ T cells in alopecia areata. Once RNA had been extracted, it was reverse transcribed into cDNA to act as the sequencing template. The method was immunoSEQ multiplex PCR; TCRdb's version includes in-frame clones alone and lacks a portion of them. The repertoire includes roughly 150,000 clones, roughly 50% of them detected once, and approximately 4.8% sits in the top ten. The sequencing input was CD4+ T cells sorted from blood. The receptors come from a human donor in good health.

CDR3 protein: CASSVATGANVLTF. CDR3 nucleotide sequence: TGTGCCAGCAGTGTCGCAACCGGGGCCAACGTCCTGACTTTC. The chain uses TRBV27 and TRBJ2-6; D gene unclear. CDR1 and CDR2 (germline): MNHEY, SMNVEV (reference sequence). V shed 5 bases and J shed 4 bases, with 9 bases lying between them. This CDR3 contains 14 residues.

This clone has only a few counts. The chain is built from TRBV28 and TRBJ1-2; no clear D gene. CDR1 MDHEN and CDR2 SYDVKM come from the germline V gene. There are 10 residues in the CDR3. The germline V and J ends were trimmed by 5 bases and 5 bases, with 3 bases remaining between them. The chain's CDR3 is CASSRYGYTF. DNA for the CDR3: TGTGCCAGCAGTCGTTATGGCTACACCTTC.

This chain joins TRBV29-1 and TRBJ2-1, with 9 positions matching TRBD2. The CDR3 loop spans 14 amino acids. From germline, CDR1 is SQVTM and CDR2 ANQGSEA. With V trimmed by 2 bases and J by 8 bases, 7 bases remained unmatched. This CDR3 is CSVEKGTSIHEQFF. DNA of the CDR3: TGCAGCGTTGAAAAAGGGACTAGCATCCATGAGCAGTTCTTC.

This clone turned up a few times. The genes are TRBV28 and TRBJ1-2; no firm D call. Trimming removed 9 bases at V and 8 bases at J, with 4 bases between. This CDR3 has 8 amino acids. Germline V gene sequence: CDR1 MDHEN, CDR2 SYDVKM. CDR3 nucleotides: TGTGCCAGTGGGGGCTACACCTTC. It codes for CASGGYTF.

This clone was counted a few times. The chain joins TRBV7-9 to TRBJ2-5; D remains ambiguous. Germline loops: CDR1 SEHNR, CDR2 FQNEAQ (reference sequence). CDR3 size: 14 residues. V lost 0 bases to trimming and J lost 0 bases, with 5 bases between them. The CDR3 DNA is TGTGCCAGCAGCTTAGCTTTCGACCAAGAGACCCAGTACTTC. It encodes CASSLAFDQETQYF.

The chain combines TRBV7-3 with TRBJ2-3; D is tentatively TRBD1 or TRBD2 (7 bases each). Trimming pared 5 bases from V and 6 bases from J, leaving 15 bases between. Germline V lookup: CDR1 SGHTA, CDR2 FQGTGA. The CDR3 sequence is 14 residues long. DNA for the CDR3: TGTGCCAGCAGCCGGGACAGCGGGACGGATACGCAGTATTTT. Translation gives CASSRDSGTDTQYF.

This sequence joins TRBV5-1 and TRBJ2-7; D tentatively reads TRBD1 or TRBD2 (5 bases each). The CDR3 totals 14 residues. The germline V gene has CDR1 SGHRS and CDR2 YFSETQ. The germline V and J ends were trimmed by 6 bases and 0 bases, with 13 bases remaining between them. The DNA of the CDR3 is TGCGCCAGCACCAACCCGGGGACCTCCTACGAGCAGTACTTC. Translated: CASTNPGTSYEQYF.

This clone was counted a few times. The V call is TRBV2, the J call TRBJ2-7; a possible D gene is TRBD1 (6 bases). V gave up 7 bases and J gave up 4 bases, with 11 bases separating them. CDR3 length: 12 amino acids. Germline V gives CDR1 SNHLY, CDR2 FYNNEI. CDR3 loop: CASKQGRYEQYF. The DNA for the CDR3 is TGTGCCAGCAAACAGGGTCGGTACGAGCAGTACTTC.

The V gene is TRBV10-2, the J gene TRBJ2-2; TRBD2 matches 8 bases. The CDR3 is made up of 14 amino acids. Germline trimming cut 3 bases from V and 5 bases from J; bases unmatched to any gene: 2. The V gene's germline CDR1 is WSHSY and CDR2 SAAADI. CDR3 amino acids: CASSESGRTGELFF. The CDR3 nucleotides read TGCGCCAGCAGTGAAAGCGGGAGAACCGGGGAGCTGTTTTTT.

This clone was seen only a few times. The V call is TRBV6-5, the J call TRBJ2-2; D might be TRBD1 (6 bases). Germline CDR1 is MNHEY and CDR2 is SVGAGI. The ends were cut back, 9 bases at V and 6 bases at J, with 20 bases in the middle. CDR3 length: 15 amino acids. The CDR3 DNA is TGTGCCAGTAAGAGGACAGCCCACTCCCCCGGGGAGCTGTTTTTT. Its translation is CASKRTAHSPGELFF.

The rearrangement uses TRBV14 and TRBJ2-1, with D uncertain. The CDR3 contains 13 residues. Germline assignment: CDR1 SGHDN and CDR2 FVKESK. The germline V and J ends were trimmed by 0 bases and 2 bases, with 2 bases remaining between them. CDR3 residues: CASSQDPYNEQFF. As DNA, the CDR3 is TGTGCCAGCAGCCAAGATCCCTACAATGAGCAGTTCTTC.

The chain has TRBV30 and TRBJ2-7, with a weak D call TRBD1 (6 bases). The CDR3 spans 13 residues. Germline V gene lookup returns CDR1 GTSNPN and CDR2 SVGIG (reference sequence). V was cut by 0 bases and J by 6 bases, with 12 bases left in between. The chain's CDR3 is CAWSVQTGGEQYF. In DNA form, the CDR3 reads TGTGCCTGGAGTGTTCAGACAGGAGGCGAGCAGTACTTC.

This clone was recorded once. The gene calls are TRBV28 and TRBJ2-7, with D tentatively TRBD1 or TRBD2 (5 bases each). The ends were cut back, 3 bases at V and 6 bases at J, with 9 bases in the middle. The CDR3 covers 12 residues. Germline V gene lookup returns CDR1 MDHEN and CDR2 SYDVKM. The CDR3 nucleotides read TGTGCCAGCAGTTTGGGGGATGGCGAGCAGTACTTC. Its translation: CASSLGDGEQYF.

The genes are TRBV7-9 and TRBJ2-7, with TRBD1 matching over 9 bases. The germline V gene encodes CDR1 SEHNR and CDR2 FQNEAQ (reference sequence). The J segment lost 3 bases and the V segment lost 4 bases, leaving 7 bases of the junction unmatched. There are 15 residues in the CDR3. The CDR3: CASSSSGQGRYEQYF. Written as DNA, the CDR3 is TGTGCCAGCAGCTCCTCGGGACAGGGTCGCTACGAGCAGTACTTC.

The CDR3 DNA sequence: TGTGCCAGCAGCCTAGGTTGGCCAGATGCAGATACGCAGTATTTT. The encoded protein is CASSLGWPDADTQYF. The J gene is TRBJ2-3, the V gene TRBV7-3; D gene uncertain. This CDR3 spans 15 amino acids. Germline CDR1 reads SGHTA; CDR2 reads FQGTGA. Trimming removed 5 bases at V and 4 bases at J, with 16 bases between. Full variable domain (rest looked up from reference TRBV7-3 and TRBJ2-3): GAGVSQTPSNKVTEKGKYVELRCDPISGHTALYWYRQSLGQGPEFLIYFQGTGAADDSGLPNDRFFAVRPEGSVSTLKIQRTERGDSAVYLCASSLGWPDADTQYFGPGTRLTVL.

This rearrangement joins TRBV29-1 to TRBJ2-7; maybe TRBD1 (6 bases). Germline V gene data show CDR1 as SQVTM and CDR2 as ANQGSEA. Trimming took 7 bases from V and 0 from J, leaving 10 bases between them. The CDR3 spans 12 residues. Here the CDR3 DNA reads TGCAGCGCATGGGACAACTCCTACGAGCAGTACTTC. Translation: CSAWDNSYEQYF.

The chain combines TRBV6-5 with TRBJ2-3; the D gene is possibly TRBD1 (6 bases). The CDR3 is made up of 14 amino acids. V lost 7 bases and J 1 base, leaving 12 bases between the germline ends. In germline, CDR1 is MNHEY, CDR2 SVGAGI. CDR3 nucleotide sequence: TGTGCCAGCAACTCCAGGGGAGGCACAGATACGCAGTATTTT. Translation gives CASNSRGGTDTQYF.

The chain carries TRBV4-1 and TRBJ2-2; TRBD2 agrees at 7 bases. Germline V CDR1 and CDR2: MGHRA, YSYEKL. The CDR3 runs to 18 residues. J lost 6 bases, V lost 6 bases, and 19 bases had no gene match. The CDR3 loop reads CASSPPGWEGPGPGELFF. The DNA for the CDR3 is TGCGCCAGCAGTCCCCCCGGATGGGAGGGCCCAGGACCCGGGGAGCTGTTTTTT.

The sample holds a few counts of this clone. This chain uses TRBV29-1 with TRBJ1-5; 12 nucleotides agree with TRBD1. Germline trimming cut 4 bases from V and 7 bases from J; bases unmatched to any gene: 8. CDR3 size: 15 residues. Germline V gene sequence: CDR1 SQVTM, CDR2 ANQGSEA. CDR3 sequence: CSVGSGTGGGQPQHF. The CDR3 nucleotides read TGCAGCGTTGGATCCGGGACAGGGGGCGGCCAGCCCCAGCATTTT. The entire variable domain, with the rest obtained from reference TRBV29-1 and TRBJ1-5, is as follows: SAVISQKPSRDICQRGTSLTIQCQVDSQVTMMFWYRQQPGQSLTLIATANQGSEATYESGFVIDKFPISRPNLTFSTLTVSNMSPEDSSIYLCSVGSGTGGGQPQHFGDGTRLSIL.

V gene TRBV4-2 combines with J gene TRBJ1-5; D is ambiguous. V lost 0 bases, J lost 7 bases, and 7 bases lay in between. CDR1 and CDR2 from the germline V gene are LGHNA and YNFKEQ. The CDR3 contains 13 residues. This chain's CDR3 is CASSQDRGQPQHF. CDR3 in DNA: TGTGCCAGCAGCCAAGACCGAGGGCAGCCCCAGCATTTT.

There are a few counts of this clone. This chain joins TRBV5-4 and TRBJ2-3, with a possible D match to TRBD1 (6 bases). V was pared by 0 bases and J by 1 base, with 15 bases between. This CDR3 is built from 17 residues. Germline-derived CDR1 and CDR2 are SGHNT and YYREEE (reference sequence). In DNA form, the CDR3 reads TGTGCCAGCAGCTTGGAGCCGCAGGGGAGTCGCACAGATACGCAGTATTTT. This gives the protein CASSLEPQGSRTDTQYF.

The gene calls are TRBV30 and TRBJ2-3; no clear D gene. The germline V gene has CDR1 GTSNPN and CDR2 SVGIG (reference sequence). Trimming left V 5 bases short and J 9 bases short, with 12 bases between. The CDR3 contains 11 residues. In nucleotides, the CDR3 is TGTGCCTGGGGAGAGGATTCGACGCAGTATTTT. Translating gives CAWGEDSTQYF.

The chain links TRBV4-2 to TRBJ1-2, with no clear D. The CDR3 is 15 amino acids. The germline gives CDR1 LGHNA, CDR2 YNFKEQ. V gave up 0 bases and J gave up 5 bases, with 13 bases separating them. The CDR3 bases are TGTGCCAGCAGCCAAGATACAGCTGGGAGTTATGGCTACACCTTC. Amino acid sequence: CASSQDTAGSYGYTF.

This sequence joins TRBV29-1 and TRBJ1-3, with D possibly being TRBD1 (5 bases). CDR1 is SQVTM and CDR2 is ANQGSEA in the germline V gene. The CDR3 extends over 14 amino acids. V lost 4 bases and J 2 bases, leaving 12 bases between the germline ends. CDR3 nucleotide sequence: TGCAGCGTTGTACCCGAGGACACTGGAAACACCATATATTTT. This gives the protein CSVVPEDTGNTIYF.

This sequence joins TRBV30 and TRBJ2-2, with D hard to call. In germline, CDR1 is GTSNPN, CDR2 SVGIG (reference sequence). The CDR3 is 15 amino acids. V was shortened by 1 base and J by 0 bases, with 9 bases between the two germline ends. CDR3 amino acids: CAWSDGGTNTGELFF. In nucleotides, the CDR3 is TGTGCCTGGAGTGATGGCGGAACGAACACCGGGGAGCTGTTTTTT.

This clone has more than one count but fewer than ten. The V call is TRBV19, the J call TRBJ2-1; D possibly uses TRBD1 or TRBD2 (5 bases each). In germline, CDR1 is LNHDA, CDR2 SQIVND (reference sequence). V shed 5 bases and J shed 10 bases, with 9 bases lying between them. The CDR3 loop spans 11 amino acids. The chain's CDR3 is CASSVRGEQFF. Written as DNA, the CDR3 is TGTGCCAGTAGTGTGAGGGGCGAGCAGTTCTTC. The full variable domain, with the rest looked up from reference TRBV19 and TRBJ2-1, is DGGITQSPKYLFRKEGQNVTLSCEQNLNHDAMYWYRQDPGQGLRLIYYSQIVNDFQKGDIAEGYSVSREKKESFPLTVTSAQKNPTAFYLCASSVRGEQFFGPGTRLTVL.

V and J are TRBV2 and TRBJ1-5; 9 bases agree with TRBD1. The CDR3 is 15 amino acids. Trimming removed 5 bases from V and 6 bases from J; junction bases left unmatched: 8. CDR1 is SNHLY and CDR2 is FYNNEI in the germline V gene. The CDR3 DNA reads as TGTGCCAGCAGTTCAACAGGGGGCGAGTCTCAGCCCCAGCATTTT. This translates into CASSSTGGESQPQHF.

The rearrangement links TRBV11-3 to TRBJ1-1, with D hard to call. The germline V and J ends were trimmed by 5 bases and 1 base, with 11 bases remaining between them. This CDR3 comprises 14 residues. Germline CDR1 is SGHNT and CDR2 is YENEEA. The CDR3 protein is CASSKDGGNTEAFF. Written as DNA, the CDR3 is TGTGCCAGCAGCAAAGATGGCGGGAACACTGAAGCTTTCTTT.

This clone was seen only a few times. The J gene is TRBJ2-3, the V gene TRBV7-3; 7 bases align to TRBD2. The germline gives CDR1 SGHTA, CDR2 FQGTGA. V shed 5 bases, J shed 4 bases, and the junction held 9 bases outside the gene matches. This CDR3 has 15 amino acids. The CDR3 DNA follows: TGTGCCAGCAGCGCAAAAGGACTAGTTTCAGATACGCAGTATTTT. Translation: CASSAKGLVSDTQYF.

V gene TRBV29-1 combines with J gene TRBJ1-1; TRBD1 is a possible D gene (6 bases). The CDR3 loop spans 14 amino acids. The V end lost 4 bases, the J end lost 0 bases, and 12 bases lay between the germline ends. The germline CDR1 and CDR2 sequences are SQVTM and ANQGSEA. Here the CDR3 DNA reads TGCAGCGTTGCCCAGGGACACATGAACACTGAAGCTTTCTTT. Protein sequence: CSVAQGHMNTEAFF.